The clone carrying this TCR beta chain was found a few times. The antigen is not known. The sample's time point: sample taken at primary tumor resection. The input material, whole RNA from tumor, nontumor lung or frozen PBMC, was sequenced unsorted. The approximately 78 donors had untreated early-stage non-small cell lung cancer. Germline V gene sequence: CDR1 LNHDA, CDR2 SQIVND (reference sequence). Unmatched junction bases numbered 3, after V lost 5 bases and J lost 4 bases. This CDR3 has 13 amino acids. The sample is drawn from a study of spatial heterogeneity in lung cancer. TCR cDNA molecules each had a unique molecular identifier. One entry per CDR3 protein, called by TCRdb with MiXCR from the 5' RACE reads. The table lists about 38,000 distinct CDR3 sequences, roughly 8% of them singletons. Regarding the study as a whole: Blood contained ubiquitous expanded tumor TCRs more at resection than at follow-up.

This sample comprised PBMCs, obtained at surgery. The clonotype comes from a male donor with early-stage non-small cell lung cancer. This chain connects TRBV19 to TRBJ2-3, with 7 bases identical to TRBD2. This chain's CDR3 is CASSVGGADTQYF. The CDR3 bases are TGTGCCAGTAGTGTTGGGGGGGCAGATACGCAGTATTTT.